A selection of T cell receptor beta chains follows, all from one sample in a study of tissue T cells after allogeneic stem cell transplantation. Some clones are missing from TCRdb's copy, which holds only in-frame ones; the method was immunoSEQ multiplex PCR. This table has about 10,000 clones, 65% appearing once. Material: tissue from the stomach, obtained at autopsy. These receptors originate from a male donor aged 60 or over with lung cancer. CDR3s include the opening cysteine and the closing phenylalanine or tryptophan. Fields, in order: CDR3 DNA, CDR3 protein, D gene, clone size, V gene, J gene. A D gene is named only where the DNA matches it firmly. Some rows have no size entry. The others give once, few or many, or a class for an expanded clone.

CDR3nt: TGTGCCAGCAGTTACTCGATCCCCGGGGGTGAAGCTTTCTTT; CDR3aa: CASSYSIPGGEAFF; d_gene: NA; abundance: NA; v_gene: TRBV6-2/TRBV6-3; j_gene: TRBJ1-1
CDR3nt: TGCAGCGCTGTACTAGCGGGAGGGTCCACAGATACGCAGTATTTT; CDR3aa: CSAVLAGGSTDTQYF; d_gene: TRBD2; abundance: few; v_gene: TRBV29-1; j_gene: TRBJ2-3
CDR3nt: TGTGCCAGCAGCTTCCGGGACAGGGGGCCCTACGAGCAGTACTTC; CDR3aa: CASSFRDRGPYEQYF; d_gene: TRBD1; abundance: NA; v_gene: TRBV14; j_gene: TRBJ2-7
CDR3nt: TGCGCCAGCAGTAGGGGTGACGCGAACACCGGGGAGCTGTTTTTT; CDR3aa: CASSRGDANTGELFF; d_gene: NA; abundance: NA; v_gene: TRBV4-3; j_gene: TRBJ2-2
CDR3nt: TGTGCCAGCAGCTTTACTGGTTCCTACGAGCAGTACTTC; CDR3aa: CASSFTGSYEQYF; d_gene: NA; abundance: NA; v_gene: TRBV11-3; j_gene: TRBJ2-7
CDR3nt: TGCGCCAGCAGCTCCGGGACAGATATAAACATTCAGTACTTC; CDR3aa: CASSSGTDINIQYF; d_gene: TRBD1; abundance: once; v_gene: TRBV5-1; j_gene: TRBJ2-4
CDR3nt: TGCAGCGGCAGTGAGGGTGAGCAGTTCTTC; CDR3aa: CSGSEGEQFF; d_gene: NA; abundance: NA; v_gene: TRBV29-1; j_gene: TRBJ2-1
CDR3nt: TGTGCCAGCAGGCGGGGGACGGCTTTTGACGAGCAGTACTTC; CDR3aa: CASRRGTAFDEQYF; d_gene: TRBD2; abundance: NA; v_gene: TRBV28; j_gene: TRBJ2-7
CDR3nt: TGCAGCGCAAAGAACACTGAAGCTTTCTTT; CDR3aa: CSAKNTEAFF; d_gene: NA; abundance: few; v_gene: TRBV29-1; j_gene: TRBJ1-1
CDR3nt: TGTGCCAGCAGTTTGGGCAGGGACTATGGCTACACCTTC; CDR3aa: CASSLGRDYGYTF; d_gene: NA; abundance: once; v_gene: TRBV12-3/TRBV12-4; j_gene: TRBJ1-2
CDR3nt: TGTGCTAGTGGCCACGGACAGGGTGAGGGCTACACCTTC; CDR3aa: CASGHGQGEGYTF; d_gene: TRBD1; abundance: NA; v_gene: TRBV12-5; j_gene: TRBJ1-2
CDR3nt: TGTGCCAGCAGCCAAGCCCGACAGGGGGGCTATGGCTACACCTTC; CDR3aa: CASSQARQGGYGYTF; d_gene: TRBD1; abundance: NA; v_gene: TRBV3-1/TRBV3-2; j_gene: TRBJ1-2
CDR3nt: TGTGCCAGCAGTGAGACAGGGTTTAGCAATCAGCCCCAGCATTTT; CDR3aa: CASSETGFSNQPQHF; d_gene: TRBD1; abundance: NA; v_gene: TRBV27; j_gene: TRBJ1-5
CDR3nt: TGTGCCAGCAGTCCCCGACTTCGTGGATCCTACGAGCAGTACTTC; CDR3aa: CASSPRLRGSYEQYF; d_gene: NA; abundance: NA; v_gene: TRBV6-5; j_gene: TRBJ2-7
CDR3nt: TGTGCCAGTAGTAAACTTGGACTCCAAGAGACCCAGTACTTC; CDR3aa: CASSKLGLQETQYF; d_gene: NA; abundance: NA; v_gene: TRBV19; j_gene: TRBJ2-5
CDR3nt: TGTGCCAGTAGTATCCGACAGGGGAATGAAAAACTGTTTTTT; CDR3aa: CASSIRQGNEKLFF; d_gene: TRBD1; abundance: few; v_gene: TRBV19; j_gene: TRBJ1-4
CDR3nt: TGTGCCAGCAGCAACAGGGGGGGGGAGACCCAGTACTTC; CDR3aa: CASSNRGGETQYF; d_gene: NA; abundance: NA; v_gene: TRBV5-4; j_gene: TRBJ2-5
CDR3nt: TGTGCCATCAGTGAAACGACGGACTATGGCTACACCTTC; CDR3aa: CAISETTDYGYTF; d_gene: NA; abundance: NA; v_gene: TRBV10-3; j_gene: TRBJ1-2
CDR3nt: TGTGCCATCAGTGCGACTAGCGGGATAGACGAGCAGTACTTC; CDR3aa: CAISATSGIDEQYF; d_gene: TRBD2; abundance: once; v_gene: TRBV10-3; j_gene: TRBJ2-7
CDR3nt: TGTGCCAGCAGTTTACTGGGGGAGGCAAATGAGCAGTTCTTC; CDR3aa: CASSLLGEANEQFF; d_gene: NA; abundance: medium-sized; v_gene: TRBV28; j_gene: TRBJ2-1
CDR3nt: TGTGCCAGCAGCCAGTCCTCTAGCGGGGGGGGCGGTGAGCAGTTCTTC; CDR3aa: CASSQSSSGGGGEQFF; d_gene: TRBD2; abundance: NA; v_gene: TRBV3-1/TRBV3-2; j_gene: TRBJ2-1
CDR3nt: TGTGCCAGTAGTATGGGTGCACAGGACTCCTACGAGCAGTACTTC; CDR3aa: CASSMGAQDSYEQYF; d_gene: NA; abundance: NA; v_gene: TRBV19; j_gene: TRBJ2-7